This TCR beta chain appears in the sequencing data of a study of blood T cell repertoires in COVID-19. Across the study: Samples of COVID-19 (acute and convalescent) were obtained from the United States, Italy and Spain. Nucleic acid was either cDNA or gDNA, and it came from T cells, B-cell-depleted T cells, or PBMCs.

In the authors' methods: Amplification of reference gene primers was used by the study to estimate nucleated cell counts. Assay: immunoSEQ multiplex PCR; the TCRdb copy retains only in-frame clones and omits some. From that table come the V and J calls and clone size; the DNA was used to work out D and trimming. The sample includes about 230,000 clones, around 80% of them seen just once. Germline V CDR1 and CDR2: SEHNR, FQNEAQ (reference sequence). CDR3 length: 13 amino acids. Trimming took 6 bases from V and 8 from J; bases not matched to a gene: 7. V and J are TRBV7-9 and TRBJ1-2, with 9 bases that match TRBD1. Sequencing was carried out using peripheral blood. This TCR came from a man aged 35 to 55 who had recovered from COVID-19. Here the CDR3 reads CASSRTGAYGYTF. CDR3 sequence (DNA): TGTGCCAGCAGTCGGACAGGGGCGTACGGCTACACCTTC.